This T cell receptor (beta chain) was identified in a study of neurological immune-mediated disorders. Many counts were recorded for this clonotype. Its specificity is unknown. The study built unsorted libraries from 2 million PBMCs kept at -80 C. Regarding the study as a whole: It was HTLV-1-associated myelopathy that showed the most TCR clonal expansion, while multiple sclerosis showed the least, falling below healthy controls. One related-CDR3 cluster, identified by phylogenetic grouping, held the repertoires of 18 of 34 multiple sclerosis patients and was a possible signature.

The cDNA was synthesized by means of template-switch 5'RACE, which was carried out with 10-nucleotide random UMIs. TCRdb recomputed calls from the 5' RACE reads with MiXCR, one row per CDR3 protein. The table has roughly 70,000 distinct CDR3 sequences, around 5.2% seen once. This CDR3 spans 20 amino acids. V dropped 1 base and J dropped 3; count of bases not matched to a gene: 14. The germline V gene has CDR1 MGHRA and CDR2 YSYEKL. The clonotype comes from a woman aged 25 to 45 with multiple sclerosis. The J gene is TRBJ2-3, the V gene TRBV4-1; 12 bases agree with TRBD2. Source material: PBMCs. CDR3 in DNA: TGCGCCAGCAGCCAAGTCCCCGGACTAGCGGGGCTCTTCCCAACAGATACGCAGTATTTT. As protein: CASSQVPGLAGLFPTDTQYF.